Below are 28 T cell receptor beta chains sequenced from a single sample in a study of cytomegalovirus exposure and HLA in healthy donors. The PCR ran on 60 Vbeta and 13 Jbeta primers. Measured with immunoSEQ multiplex PCR; TCRdb has only the in-frame clones, and not every one. The data show over 110,000 clones, about 80% seen once. The sequenced sample consisted of PBMCs. Receptors originate from a woman aged 40 to 50 in good health and CMV-seropositive.

V and J are TRBV2 and TRBJ1-4, with a weak D call TRBD1 (6 bases). The CDR3 has 12 residues. Trimming took 7 bases from V and 6 from J, leaving 9 bases between them. Germline CDR1 SNHLY, CDR2 FYNNEI. The CDR3 region is CASKGQYEKLFF. CDR3 nucleotide sequence: TGTGCCAGCAAAGGACAGTATGAAAAACTGTTTTTT.

The chain employs TRBV19 and TRBJ1-1; no reliable D call. Per germline, CDR1 LNHDA and CDR2 SQIVND (reference sequence). V was pared by 4 bases and J by 4 bases, with 13 bases between. The CDR3 covers 14 residues. CDR3 in DNA: TGTGCCAGTAGTAGGACCTCGGCGGGCACTGAAGCTTTCTTT. It translates to CASSRTSAGTEAFF.

The genes are TRBV27 and TRBJ1-2; 8 bases fit TRBD1. J was trimmed by 3 bases and V by 6 bases; bases with no gene match: 6. Germline V gene sequence: CDR1 MNHEY, CDR2 SMNVEV (reference sequence). This CDR3 spans 14 amino acids. The chain's CDR3 is CASRRGQGYYGYTF. CDR3 nucleotides: TGTGCCAGCAGGCGCGGACAGGGCTACTATGGCTACACCTTC.

This clone has more than one count but fewer than ten. V and J are TRBV7-8 and TRBJ2-7, with 9 positions matching TRBD2. CDR1 is SGHVS, CDR2 FQNEAQ, per germline. With V trimmed by 5 bases and J by 0 bases, 5 bases remained unmatched. The CDR3 runs 15 residues. The CDR3 loop is CASSLPSGTSYEQYF. In nucleotides, the CDR3 is TGTGCCAGCAGCCTCCCTAGCGGGACCTCCTACGAGCAGTACTTC.

The chain has TRBV6-5 and TRBJ2-1, with 9 bases identical to TRBD2. With 5 bases clipped from V and 2 bases from J, the junction kept 4 bases outside the gene matches. The CDR3 is 15 residues long. Germline V gene data show CDR1 as MNHEY and CDR2 as SVGAGI. The CDR3 sequence is CASSLSGRPYNEQFF. CDR3 sequence (DNA): TGTGCCAGCAGTCTTAGCGGGAGACCCTACAATGAGCAGTTCTTC.

The V gene is TRBV28, the J gene TRBJ2-7; TRBD1 is a possible D gene (6 bases). This CDR3 has 14 residues. V was cut by 3 bases and J by 0 bases, with 9 bases left in between. Germline CDR1 reads MDHEN; CDR2 reads SYDVKM. CDR3 DNA: TGTGCCAGCAGTTTGACAGGAGACTCCTACGAGCAGTACTTC. Its protein product is CASSLTGDSYEQYF.

This sequence joins TRBV6-1 and TRBJ2-1; 9 bases are a match to TRBD2. The trim removed 6 bases at V and 7 bases at J, leaving 10 bases unmatched. The CDR3 is 15 residues long. In germline, CDR1 is MNHNS, CDR2 SASEGT. In DNA, the CDR3 is TGTGCCAGCAGGAAAAGGACTAGCGAACGGAATGAGCAGTTCTTC. It yields the protein CASRKRTSERNEQFF.

This clone was seen more than once but under ten times. The rearrangement joins TRBV11-3 to TRBJ2-1; no firm D call. The V and J ends lost 5 bases and 9 bases respectively, with 8 bases between them. The germline V gene encodes CDR1 SGHNT and CDR2 YENEEA. The CDR3 length is 11 residues. Written as DNA, the CDR3 is TGTGCCAGCAGCAGGTCGGGTGAGCAGTTCTTC. Its translation: CASSRSGEQFF.

The J gene is TRBJ2-7, the V gene TRBV7-9; D ambiguous. Germline loops: CDR1 SEHNR, CDR2 FQNEAQ (reference sequence). CDR3 length: 12 amino acids. The V end lost 6 bases, the J end lost 7 bases, and 13 bases lay between the germline ends. The CDR3 DNA reads as TGTGCCAGCAGTATTTCTTACGGTGAGCAGTACTTC. It translates to CASSISYGEQYF. The complete variable domain, with remaining parts taken from reference TRBV7-9 and TRBJ2-7, reads DTGVSQNPRHKITKRGQNVTFRCDPISEHNRLYWYRQTLGQGPEFLTYFQNEAQLEKSRLLSDRFSAERPKGSFSTLEIQRTEQGDSAMYLCASSISYGEQYFGPGTRLTVT.

This clone was seen a handful of times. The chain is built from TRBV6-1 and TRBJ1-2; D not resolved. The V gene's germline CDR1 is MNHNS and CDR2 SASEGT. This CDR3 region has 12 residues. Trimming took off 6 bases at V and 7 bases at J, with 12 bases between the two ends. The CDR3 nucleotides read TGTGCCAGCAGACACGGGATGGGTGGCTACACCTTC. Residues: CASRHGMGGYTF.

In this sample, this clone turned up once. This chain joins TRBV2 and TRBJ2-1; tentative D call: TRBD2 (6 bases). Germline V CDR1 and CDR2: SNHLY, FYNNEI. V gave up 2 bases and J gave up 8 bases, with 19 bases separating them. CDR3 size: 16 residues. The CDR3 protein is CASSEIGGKWDYEQFF. The CDR3 DNA sequence: TGTGCCAGCAGTGAAATTGGCGGGAAGTGGGACTATGAGCAGTTCTTC.

This clone was seen a few times. The genes are TRBV9 and TRBJ2-2, with D hard to call. The CDR3 has 15 residues. The V end was cut by 4 bases, the J end by 7 bases, with 17 bases between. Germline V gives CDR1 SGDLS, CDR2 YYNGEE. CDR3 protein: CASSPDTLAGGELFF. The DNA of the CDR3 is TGTGCCAGCAGCCCCGATACCTTGGCTGGCGGGGAGCTGTTTTTT.

The chain recombines TRBV4-2 with TRBJ2-1, with a possible D match to TRBD2 (6 bases). The germline V gene encodes CDR1 LGHNA and CDR2 YNFKEQ. CDR3 length: 17 residues. V was shortened by 5 bases and J by 4 bases, with 21 bases between the two germline ends. The CDR3 bases are TGTGCCAGCAGCTCCCGGGGGAGCGGTGGACGATACAATGAGCAGTTCTTC. Residues: CASSSRGSGGRYNEQFF.

V and J are TRBV6-1 and TRBJ2-3; 8 bases line up with TRBD2. Germline-derived CDR1 and CDR2 are MNHNS and SASEGT. The length of the CDR3 is 14 residues. V lost 6 bases, J lost 10 bases, and 12 bases stayed unmatched. CDR3 loop: CASRKGLDFRPQYF. CDR3 DNA: TGTGCCAGCAGGAAGGGACTAGACTTTCGCCCGCAGTATTTT.

V usage is TRBV10-1 and J usage is TRBJ2-1; 13 bases agree with TRBD2. This CDR3 is built from 17 residues. CDR1 is WNHNN and CDR2 is SYGVQD in the germline V gene (reference sequence). The ends lost 0 bases at V and 8 bases at J; junction bases unmatched: 7. DNA for the CDR3: TGCGCCAGCAGTGAGTCAACCGGACTAGCGGGAGTCCATGAGCAGTTCTTC. Protein product: CASSESTGLAGVHEQFF.

The CDR3 region has the DNA TGTGCCAGTAGTACCAGGTCCAGCGGTAATTACAATGAGCAGTTCTTC. Translating it yields CASSTRSSGNYNEQFF. The rearrangement uses TRBV19 and TRBJ2-1; the D gene is possibly TRBD2 (5 bases). Germline V gene sequence: CDR1 LNHDA, CDR2 SQIVND (reference sequence). The V end lost 4 bases, the J end lost 4 bases, and 17 bases lay between the germline ends. This CDR3 region has 16 residues.

The J gene is TRBJ2-7, the V gene TRBV7-6; a possible D gene is TRBD1 (6 bases). CDR3 size: 14 residues. CDR1 SGHVS and CDR2 FNYEAQ come from the germline V gene. Trimming pared 5 bases from V and 0 bases from J, leaving 11 bases between. In DNA, the CDR3 is TGTGCCAGCAGCCTCAAGGACAGCTCCTACGAGCAGTACTTC. It encodes CASSLKDSSYEQYF.

J is TRBJ1-1 and V is TRBV6-5; possible D gene TRBD1, 6 bases. The CDR3 runs 14 residues. Germline V CDR1 and CDR2: MNHEY, SVGAGI. The ends were cut back, 1 base at V and 4 bases at J, with 10 bases in the middle. CDR3 nucleotide sequence: TGTGCCAGCAGTTACTTAAGGGGGATCACTGAAGCTTTCTTT. Protein: CASSYLRGITEAFF.

V gene TRBV9 combines with J gene TRBJ2-4; D is perhaps TRBD1 (6 bases). The V and J ends lost 4 bases and 1 base respectively, with 18 bases between them. This CDR3 is 17 amino acids long. From germline, CDR1 is SGDLS and CDR2 YYNGEE. The CDR3 is CASSTHAGTIAKNIQYF. Here the CDR3 DNA reads TGTGCCAGCAGCACACATGCCGGGACAATCGCCAAAAACATTCAGTACTTC.

This chain links TRBV27 with TRBJ2-5; no clear D gene. The germline CDR1 and CDR2 sequences are MNHEY and SMNVEV (reference sequence). CDR3 size: 12 residues. Trimming removed 1 base at V and 4 bases at J, with 4 bases between. DNA for the CDR3: TGTGCCAGCAGTTTATACGGAGAGACCCAGTACTTC. Protein product: CASSLYGETQYF.

With respect to this clone: At the DNA level, this CDR3 is encoded by other sequences in the same sample as well. This chain connects TRBV11-2 to TRBJ2-2; D gene ambiguous. Germline V gene data show CDR1 as SGHAT and CDR2 as FQNNGV. Between the trimmed V and J ends, which lost 1 base and 1 base, there was a span of 4 bases. The CDR3 runs 14 residues. The CDR3 DNA sequence: TGTGCCAGCAGCTTAGGGCAGAACACCGGGGAGCTGTTTTTT. It specifies CASSLGQNTGELFF.

The chain uses TRBV5-1 and TRBJ2-5; 7 bases line up with TRBD2. Germline values: CDR1 SGHRS, CDR2 YFSETQ. V lost 3 bases, J lost 4 bases, and 6 bases stayed unmatched. The CDR3 extends over 14 amino acids. The CDR3 sequence: CASSWTSSGETQYF. For the CDR3, the DNA is TGCGCCAGCAGCTGGACTAGTTCAGGAGAGACCCAGTACTTC. Full variable domain (rest looked up from reference TRBV5-1 and TRBJ2-5): KAGVTQTPRYLIKTRGQQVTLSCSPISGHRSVSWYQQTPGQGLQFLFEYFSETQRNKGNFPGRFSGRQFSNSRSEMNVSTLELGDSALYLCASSWTSSGETQYFGPGTRLLVL.

The chain is built from TRBV6-6 and TRBJ1-5; D might be TRBD1 (5 bases). The germline V and J ends were trimmed by 7 bases and 5 bases, with 12 bases remaining between them. Germline assignment: CDR1 MNHNY and CDR2 SVGAGI (reference sequence). There are 13 residues in the CDR3. The chain's CDR3 is CASTPGRDQPQHF. CDR3 DNA sequence: TGTGCCAGCACCCCAGGGAGGGATCAGCCCCAGCATTTT.

The chain combines TRBV28 with TRBJ1-5, with 7 bases aligning to TRBD1. V was clipped by 3 bases and J by 7 bases; unmatched bases: 6. CDR1 is MDHEN and CDR2 is SYDVKM in the germline V gene. The CDR3 length is 14 residues. CDR3 residues: CASSLHRGRQPQHF. CDR3 nucleotides: TGTGCCAGCAGTTTGCACAGGGGAAGGCAGCCCCAGCATTTT.

The chain has TRBV7-9 and TRBJ2-5, with D unresolved. From germline, CDR1 is SEHNR and CDR2 FQNEAQ (reference sequence). The V end lost 5 bases, the J end lost 3 bases, and 4 bases lay between the germline ends. There are 11 residues in the CDR3. CDR3 residues: CASSREETQYF. The CDR3, as DNA: TGTGCCAGCAGCCGCGAAGAGACCCAGTACTTC.

This clone has just one count. The chain is built from TRBV5-6 and TRBJ2-3, with 7 bases lining up with TRBD2. From germline, CDR1 is SGHDT and CDR2 YYEEEE. CDR3 length: 15 amino acids. The V and J ends lost 7 bases and 0 bases, in that order; junction bases with no gene match: 8. The CDR3 DNA follows: TGTGCCAGCCGCTGGGGAGGGGTGAGCACAGATACGCAGTATTTT. Translation gives CASRWGGVSTDTQYF.

The CDR3, as DNA: TGTGCCAGCAGTTTAAAAAGCGGAGTCTACGAGCAGTACTTC. The encoded protein is CASSLKSGVYEQYF. This rearrangement joins TRBV28 to TRBJ2-7, with D perhaps TRBD2 (5 bases). The CDR3 spans 14 residues. The ends were cut back, 2 bases at V and 3 bases at J, with 11 bases in the middle. Per the germline V gene, CDR1 is MDHEN and CDR2 is SYDVKM.

This clone was seen more than once but under ten times. The chain is built from TRBV6-5 and TRBJ2-6; the D gene is possibly TRBD1 (5 bases). Germline V gene sequence: CDR1 MNHEY, CDR2 SVGAGI. V was shortened by 6 bases and J by 0 bases, with 9 bases between the two germline ends. The CDR3 length is 15 residues. CDR3 coding DNA: TGTGCCAGCAGACCAGGGTCCTCTGGGGCCAACGTCCTGACTTTC. This gives the protein CASRPGSSGANVLTF.